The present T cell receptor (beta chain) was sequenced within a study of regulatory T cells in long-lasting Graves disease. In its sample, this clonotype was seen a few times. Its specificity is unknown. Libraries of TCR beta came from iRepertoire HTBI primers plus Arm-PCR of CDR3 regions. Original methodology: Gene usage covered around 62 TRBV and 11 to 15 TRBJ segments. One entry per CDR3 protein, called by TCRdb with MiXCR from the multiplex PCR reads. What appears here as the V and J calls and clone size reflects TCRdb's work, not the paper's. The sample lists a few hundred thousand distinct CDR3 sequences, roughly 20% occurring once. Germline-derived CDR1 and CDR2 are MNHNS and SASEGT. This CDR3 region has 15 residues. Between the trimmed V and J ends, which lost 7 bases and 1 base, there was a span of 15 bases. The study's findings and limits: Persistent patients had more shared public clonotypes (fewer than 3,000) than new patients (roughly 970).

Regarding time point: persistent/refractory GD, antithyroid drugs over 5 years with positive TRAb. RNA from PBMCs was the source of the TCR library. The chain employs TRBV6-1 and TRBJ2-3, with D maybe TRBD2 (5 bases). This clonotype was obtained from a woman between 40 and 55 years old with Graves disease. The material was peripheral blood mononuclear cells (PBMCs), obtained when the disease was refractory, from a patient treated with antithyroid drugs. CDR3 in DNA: TGTGCCAGCAACAACGGACTCCTCCGCACAGATACGCAGTATTTT. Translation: CASNNGLLRTDTQYF.